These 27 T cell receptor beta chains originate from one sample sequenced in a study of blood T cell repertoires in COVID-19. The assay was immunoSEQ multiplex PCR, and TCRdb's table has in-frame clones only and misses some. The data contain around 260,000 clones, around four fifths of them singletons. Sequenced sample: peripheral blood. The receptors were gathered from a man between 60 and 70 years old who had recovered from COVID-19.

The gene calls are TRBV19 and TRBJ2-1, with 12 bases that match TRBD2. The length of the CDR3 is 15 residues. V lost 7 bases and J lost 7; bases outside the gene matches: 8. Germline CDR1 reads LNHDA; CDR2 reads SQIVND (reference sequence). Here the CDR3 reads CASISTGTSGNEQFF. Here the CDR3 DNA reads TGTGCCAGTATATCAACCGGGACTAGCGGGAATGAGCAGTTCTTC.

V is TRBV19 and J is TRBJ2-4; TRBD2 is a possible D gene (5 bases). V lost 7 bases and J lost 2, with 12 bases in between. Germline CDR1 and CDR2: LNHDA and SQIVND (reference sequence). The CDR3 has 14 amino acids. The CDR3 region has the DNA TGTGCCAGTACCCCATACGGGACCAAAAACATTCAGTACTTC. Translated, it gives CASTPYGTKNIQYF.

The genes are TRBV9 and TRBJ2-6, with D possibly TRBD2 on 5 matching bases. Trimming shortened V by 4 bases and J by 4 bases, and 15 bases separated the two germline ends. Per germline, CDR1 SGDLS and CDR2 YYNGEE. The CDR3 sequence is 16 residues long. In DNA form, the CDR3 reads TGTGCCAGCAGCCCCCTGCTCGGGGTGGGGGCCAACGTCCTGACTTTC. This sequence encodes CASSPLLGVGANVLTF.

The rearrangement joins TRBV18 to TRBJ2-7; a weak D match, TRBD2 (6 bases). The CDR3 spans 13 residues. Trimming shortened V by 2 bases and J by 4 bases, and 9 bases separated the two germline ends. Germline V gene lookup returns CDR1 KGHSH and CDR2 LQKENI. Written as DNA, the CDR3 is TGTGCCAGCTCACCAGCTGGGGGGTACGAGCAGTACTTC. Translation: CASSPAGGYEQYF.

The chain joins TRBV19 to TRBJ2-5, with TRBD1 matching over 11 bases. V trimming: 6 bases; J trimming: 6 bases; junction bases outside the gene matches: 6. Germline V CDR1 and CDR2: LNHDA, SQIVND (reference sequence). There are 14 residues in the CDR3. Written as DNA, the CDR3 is TGTGCCAGTAGGCCTGGACAGGGGGCGAAGACCCAGTACTTC. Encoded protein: CASRPGQGAKTQYF.

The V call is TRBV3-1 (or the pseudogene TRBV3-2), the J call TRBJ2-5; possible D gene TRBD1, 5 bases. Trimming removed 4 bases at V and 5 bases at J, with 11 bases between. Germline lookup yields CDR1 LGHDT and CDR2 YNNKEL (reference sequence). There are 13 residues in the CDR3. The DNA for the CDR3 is TGTGCCAGCAGCCTCAACAGGATTGAGACCCAGTACTTC. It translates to CASSLNRIETQYF.

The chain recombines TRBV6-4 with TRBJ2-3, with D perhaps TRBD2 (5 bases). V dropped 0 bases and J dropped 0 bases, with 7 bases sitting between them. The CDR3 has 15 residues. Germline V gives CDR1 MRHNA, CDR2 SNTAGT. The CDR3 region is CASSDSRTSTDTQYF. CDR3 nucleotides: TGTGCCAGCAGTGACTCGAGGACTAGCACAGATACGCAGTATTTT.

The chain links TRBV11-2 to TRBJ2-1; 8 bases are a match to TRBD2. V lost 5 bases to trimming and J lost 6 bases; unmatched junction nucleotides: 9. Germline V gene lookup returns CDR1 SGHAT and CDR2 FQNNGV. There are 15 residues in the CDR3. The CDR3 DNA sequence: TGTGCCAGCAGCCCGGGAGGGGGGAATCGCAATGAGCAGTTCTTC. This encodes CASSPGGGNRNEQFF.

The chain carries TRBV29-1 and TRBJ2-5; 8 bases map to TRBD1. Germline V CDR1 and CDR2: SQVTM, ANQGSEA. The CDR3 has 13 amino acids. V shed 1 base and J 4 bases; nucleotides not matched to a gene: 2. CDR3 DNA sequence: TGCAGCGTTGAAGGGACAGGGTTAGAGACCCAGTACTTC. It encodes CSVEGTGLETQYF.

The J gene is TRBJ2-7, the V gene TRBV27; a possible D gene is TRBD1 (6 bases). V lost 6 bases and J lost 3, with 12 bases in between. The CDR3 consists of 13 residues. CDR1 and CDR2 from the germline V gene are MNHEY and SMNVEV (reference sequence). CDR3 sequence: CASSRTVGYEQYF. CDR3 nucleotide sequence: TGTGCCAGCAGCCGGACAGTCGGCTACGAGCAGTACTTC.

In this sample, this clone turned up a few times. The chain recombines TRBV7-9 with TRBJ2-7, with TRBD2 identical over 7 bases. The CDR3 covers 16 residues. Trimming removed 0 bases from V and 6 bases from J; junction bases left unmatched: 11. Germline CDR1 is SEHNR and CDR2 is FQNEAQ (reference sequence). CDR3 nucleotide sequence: TGTGCCAGCAGCTTAGCGCTGGGCGGGAGTGGGGGCGAGCAGTACTTC. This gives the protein CASSLALGGSGGEQYF.

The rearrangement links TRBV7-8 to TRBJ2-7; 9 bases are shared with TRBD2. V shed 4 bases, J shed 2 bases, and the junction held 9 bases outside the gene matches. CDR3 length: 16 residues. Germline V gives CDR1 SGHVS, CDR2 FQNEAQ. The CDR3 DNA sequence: TGTGCCAGCAGCTCCCTCCAGACTAGCGGTACCTACGAGCAGTACTTC. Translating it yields CASSSLQTSGTYEQYF.

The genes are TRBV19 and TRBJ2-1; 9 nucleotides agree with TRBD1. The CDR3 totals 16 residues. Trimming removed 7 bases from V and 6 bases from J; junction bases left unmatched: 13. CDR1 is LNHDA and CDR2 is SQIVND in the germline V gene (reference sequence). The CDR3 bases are TGTGCCAGTATTAATTCCGGGACAGGGCGAGCCAATGAGCAGTTCTTC. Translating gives CASINSGTGRANEQFF.

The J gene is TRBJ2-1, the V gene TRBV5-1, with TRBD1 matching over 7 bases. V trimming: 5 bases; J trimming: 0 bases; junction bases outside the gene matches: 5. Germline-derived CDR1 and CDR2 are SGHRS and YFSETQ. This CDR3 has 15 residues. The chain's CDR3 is CASRVEGASYNEQFF. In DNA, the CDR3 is TGCGCCAGCAGGGTCGAGGGGGCCTCCTACAATGAGCAGTTCTTC.

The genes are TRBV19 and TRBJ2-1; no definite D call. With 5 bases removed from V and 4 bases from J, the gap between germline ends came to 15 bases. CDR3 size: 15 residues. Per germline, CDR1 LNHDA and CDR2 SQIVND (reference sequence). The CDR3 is CASSASFKAYNEQFF. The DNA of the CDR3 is TGTGCCAGTAGTGCCTCCTTTAAAGCATACAATGAGCAGTTCTTC.

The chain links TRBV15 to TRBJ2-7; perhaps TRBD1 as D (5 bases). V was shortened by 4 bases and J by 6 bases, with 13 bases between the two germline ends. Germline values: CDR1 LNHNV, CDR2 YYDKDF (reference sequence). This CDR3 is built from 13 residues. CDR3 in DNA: TGTGCCACCAGCAAGAAGCAGGGCGGCGAGCAGTACTTC. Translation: CATSKKQGGEQYF.

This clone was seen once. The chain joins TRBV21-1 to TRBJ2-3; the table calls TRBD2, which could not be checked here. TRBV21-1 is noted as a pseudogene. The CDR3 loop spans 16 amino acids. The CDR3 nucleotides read TGTGCCAGCAGCAAAAGGTGGGGACTAGTCACAGATACGCAGTATTTT. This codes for CASSKRWGLVTDTQYF.

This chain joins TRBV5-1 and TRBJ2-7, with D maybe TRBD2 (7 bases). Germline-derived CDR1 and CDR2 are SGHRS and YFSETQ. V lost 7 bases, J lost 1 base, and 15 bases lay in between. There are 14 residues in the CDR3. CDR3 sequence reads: CASWEGERSYEQYF. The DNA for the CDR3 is TGCGCCAGCTGGGAGGGGGAGCGGTCCTACGAGCAGTACTTC.

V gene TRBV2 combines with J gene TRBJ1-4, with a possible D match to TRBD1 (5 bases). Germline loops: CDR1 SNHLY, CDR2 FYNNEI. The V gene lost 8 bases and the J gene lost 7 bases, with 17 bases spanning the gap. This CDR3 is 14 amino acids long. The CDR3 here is CASVGGRTVEKLFF. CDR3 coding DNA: TGTGCCAGCGTGGGGGGGAGGACGGTTGAAAAACTGTTTTTT.

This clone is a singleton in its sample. CDR3: CAWRTGQLGYGYTF. In DNA form, the CDR3 reads TGTGCCTGGAGAACGGGACAGCTTGGCTATGGCTACACCTTC. The chain links TRBV30 to TRBJ1-2; 7 bases map to TRBD1. Germline V CDR1 and CDR2: GTSNPN, SVGIG (reference sequence). The CDR3 contains 14 residues. The V and J ends lost 3 bases and 4 bases, in that order; junction bases with no gene match: 8.

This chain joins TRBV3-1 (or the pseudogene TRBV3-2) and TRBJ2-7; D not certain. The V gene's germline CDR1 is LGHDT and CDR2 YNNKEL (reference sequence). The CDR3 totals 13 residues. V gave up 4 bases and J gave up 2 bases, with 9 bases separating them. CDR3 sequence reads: CASSPLSTYEQYF. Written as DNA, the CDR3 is TGTGCCAGCAGCCCACTGTCGACCTACGAGCAGTACTTC.

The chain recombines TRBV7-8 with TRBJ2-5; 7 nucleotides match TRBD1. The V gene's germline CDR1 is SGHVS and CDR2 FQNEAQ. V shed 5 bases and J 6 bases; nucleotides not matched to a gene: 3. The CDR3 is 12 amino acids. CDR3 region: CASSPGGKTQYF. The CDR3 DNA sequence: TGTGCCAGCAGCCCAGGGGGAAAGACCCAGTACTTC. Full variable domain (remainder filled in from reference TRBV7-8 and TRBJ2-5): GAGVSQSPRYKVAKRGQDVALRCDPISGHVSLFWYQQALGQGPEFLTYFQNEAQLDKSGLPSDRFFAERPEGSVSTLKIQRTQQEDSAVYLCASSPGGKTQYFGPGTRLLVL.

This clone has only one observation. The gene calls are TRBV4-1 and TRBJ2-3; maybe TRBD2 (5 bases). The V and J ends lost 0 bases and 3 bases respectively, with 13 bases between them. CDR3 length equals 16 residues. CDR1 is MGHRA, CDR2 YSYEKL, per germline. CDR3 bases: TGCGCCAGCAGCCAAGATACAGCCCGAGGGACAGATACGCAGTATTTT. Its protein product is CASSQDTARGTDTQYF.

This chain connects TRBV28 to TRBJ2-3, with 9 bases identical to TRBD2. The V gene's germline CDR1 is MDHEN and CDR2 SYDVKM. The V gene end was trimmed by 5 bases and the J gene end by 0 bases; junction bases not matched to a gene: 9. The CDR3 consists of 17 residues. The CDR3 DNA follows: TGTGCCAGCAGTCCCCCGATAGCGGGGGCGAGCACAGATACGCAGTATTTT. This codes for CASSPPIAGASTDTQYF.

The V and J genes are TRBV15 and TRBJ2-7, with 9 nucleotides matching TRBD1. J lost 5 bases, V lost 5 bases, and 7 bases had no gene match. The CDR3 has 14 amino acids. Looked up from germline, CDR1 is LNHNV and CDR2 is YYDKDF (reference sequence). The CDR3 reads CATSAGQGRNEQYF. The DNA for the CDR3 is TGTGCCACCAGCGCTGGACAGGGGAGGAACGAGCAGTACTTC.

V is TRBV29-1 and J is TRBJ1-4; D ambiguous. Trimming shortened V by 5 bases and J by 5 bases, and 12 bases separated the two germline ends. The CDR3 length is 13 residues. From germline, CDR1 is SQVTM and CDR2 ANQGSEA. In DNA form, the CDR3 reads TGCAGCGTTACGAACAGACAAAATGAAAAACTGTTTTTT. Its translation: CSVTNRQNEKLFF.

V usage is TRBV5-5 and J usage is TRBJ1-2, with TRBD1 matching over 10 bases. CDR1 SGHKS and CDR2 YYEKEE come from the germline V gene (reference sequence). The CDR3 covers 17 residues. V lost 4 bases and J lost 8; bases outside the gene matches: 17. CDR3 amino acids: CASSLRGGGQGNDGYTF. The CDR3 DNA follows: TGTGCCAGCAGCCTAAGGGGAGGGGGACAGGGGAATGACGGCTACACCTTC.